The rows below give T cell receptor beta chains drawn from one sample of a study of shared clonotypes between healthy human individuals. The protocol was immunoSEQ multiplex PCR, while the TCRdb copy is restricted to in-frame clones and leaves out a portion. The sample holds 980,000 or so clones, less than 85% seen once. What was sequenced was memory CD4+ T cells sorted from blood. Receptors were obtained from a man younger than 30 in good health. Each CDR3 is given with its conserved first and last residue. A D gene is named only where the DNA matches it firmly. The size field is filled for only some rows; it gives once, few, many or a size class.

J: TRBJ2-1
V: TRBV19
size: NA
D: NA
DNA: TGTGCCAGTAGTATCGGGGCTGGGGTTAAAGATGAGCAGTTCTTC
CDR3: CASSIGAGVKDEQFF

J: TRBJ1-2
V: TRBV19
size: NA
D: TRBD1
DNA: TGTGCCAGTAGTGGCCCGGACAGGGGGCTGCGGGGCTACACCTTC
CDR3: CASSGPDRGLRGYTF

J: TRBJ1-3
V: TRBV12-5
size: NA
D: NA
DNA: TGTGCTAGTGGTTTGGTTCCCTCCAGGGTACTGGTTGGAAACACCATATATTTT
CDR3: CASGLVPSRVLVGNTIYF

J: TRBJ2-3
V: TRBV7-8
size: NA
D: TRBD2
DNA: TGTGCCAGCAGCTTAGGTGCTAGCGGGGGGCGGACAGATACGCAGTATTTT
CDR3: CASSLGASGGRTDTQYF

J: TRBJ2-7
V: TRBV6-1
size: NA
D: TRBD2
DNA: TGTGCCAGCAGTACTAGCGGTTCTACCTACGAGCAGTACTTC
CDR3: CASSTSGSTYEQYF

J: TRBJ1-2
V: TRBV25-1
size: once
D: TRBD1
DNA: TGTGCCAGCAGTGAATGGGCAGGGGGAATCTATGGCTACACCTTC
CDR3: CASSEWAGGIYGYTF

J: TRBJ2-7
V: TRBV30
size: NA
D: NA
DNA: TGTGCCTGGAGTGTAAGGGGGGGTACTCACGAGCAGTACTTC
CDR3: CAWSVRGGTHEQYF

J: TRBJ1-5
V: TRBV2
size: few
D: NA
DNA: TGTGCCAGCAGTGACGGCGCGGCGGGGCAGCCCCAGCATTTT
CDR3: CASSDGAAGQPQHF

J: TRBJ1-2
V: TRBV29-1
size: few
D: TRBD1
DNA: TGCAGCGTCGAACAGGGGAGTGGCTACACCTTC
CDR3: CSVEQGSGYTF

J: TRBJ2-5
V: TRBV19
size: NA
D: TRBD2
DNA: TGTGCCAGTAGTATTTTCGGCGGGGGGCCGTCCCGGGAGACCCAGTACTTC
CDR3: CASSIFGGGPSRETQYF

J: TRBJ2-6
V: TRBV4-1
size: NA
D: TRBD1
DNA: TGCGCCAGCAGCCATGGGGACAGGGATATCTCTGGGGCCAACGTCCTGACTTTC
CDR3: CASSHGDRDISGANVLTF

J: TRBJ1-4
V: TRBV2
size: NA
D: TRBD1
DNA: TGTGCCAGCAGTGGGGTACAGGGGAGAGAAAAACTGTTTTTT
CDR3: CASSGVQGREKLFF

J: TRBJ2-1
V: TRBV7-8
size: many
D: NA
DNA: TGTGCCAGCAGCTTAGCGGGGGGGCGGTGGAATGAGCAGTTCTTC
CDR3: CASSLAGGRWNEQFF

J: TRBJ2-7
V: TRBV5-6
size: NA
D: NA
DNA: TGTGCCAGCAGCTTGGACACCTTCTCCTACGAGCAGTACTTC
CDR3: CASSLDTFSYEQYF

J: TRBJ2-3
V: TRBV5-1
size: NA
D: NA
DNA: TGCGCCAGCAGCTTGGCTGGTAGAACGGCCACAGATACGCAGTATTTT
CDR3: CASSLAGRTATDTQYF

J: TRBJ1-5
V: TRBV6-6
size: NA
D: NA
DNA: TGTGCCAGCAGCCGAGAGGGGATTCATCAGCCCCAGCATTTT
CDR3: CASSREGIHQPQHF

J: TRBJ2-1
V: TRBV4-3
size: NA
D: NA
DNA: TGCGCCAGCAGCCAAGGGCCAGGGGGGAATGGAAATGAGCAGTTCTTC
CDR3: CASSQGPGGNGNEQFF

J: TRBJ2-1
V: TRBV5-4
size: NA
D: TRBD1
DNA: TGTGCCAGCAGCATACAGGGGCCCCTTAACAATGAGCAGTTCTTC
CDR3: CASSIQGPLNNEQFF

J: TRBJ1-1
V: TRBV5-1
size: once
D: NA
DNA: TGCGCCAGCAGCTTGGACGCTAACGGGATTGAAGCTTTCTTT
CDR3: CASSLDANGIEAFF

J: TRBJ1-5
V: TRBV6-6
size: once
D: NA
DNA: TGTGCCAGCAGCAAAGATAGCAATCAGCCCCAGCATTTT
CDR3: CASSKDSNQPQHF

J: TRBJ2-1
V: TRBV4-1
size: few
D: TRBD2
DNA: TGCGCCAGCAGCCAAGTCTTTGCTAGCGGGGGCCTCACCTACAATGAGCAGTTCTTC
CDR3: CASSQVFASGGLTYNEQFF

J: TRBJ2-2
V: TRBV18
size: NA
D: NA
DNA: TGTGCCAGCTCACCAAACAAGGACCGGGAGCTGTTTTTT
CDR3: CASSPNKDRELFF

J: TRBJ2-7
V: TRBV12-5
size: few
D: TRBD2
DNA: TGTGCTAGTAGGACTAGCGGCTTTGGGGAGCAGTACTTC
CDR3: CASRTSGFGEQYF

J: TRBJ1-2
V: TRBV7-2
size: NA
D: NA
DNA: TGTGCCAGCAGCTTAGGGAGGCTCTATGGCTACACCTTC
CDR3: CASSLGRLYGYTF

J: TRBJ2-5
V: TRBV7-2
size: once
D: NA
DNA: TGTGCCAGCAGCTCACGTGGCAGGCGACTCCAAGAGACCCAGTACTTC
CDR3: CASSSRGRRLQETQYF

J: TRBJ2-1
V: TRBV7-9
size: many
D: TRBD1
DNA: TGTGCCAGCAGCTTTTTAGGGACAGGGAGTGGCAATGAGCAGTTCTTC
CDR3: CASSFLGTGSGNEQFF

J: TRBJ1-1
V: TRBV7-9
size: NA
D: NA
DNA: TGTGCCAGCAGCTTAGTGTCGGAGGGGGCTTTCTTT
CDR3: CASSLVSEGAFF

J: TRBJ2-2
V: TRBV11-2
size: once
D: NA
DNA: TGTGCCAGCAGCCCACGACACGACGGGGCCGGGGAGCTGTTTTTT
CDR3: CASSPRHDGAGELFF

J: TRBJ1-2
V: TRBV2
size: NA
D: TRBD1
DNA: TGTGCCAGCAGTGAAGCCCAGGGACAGCGAAACTATGGCTACACCTTC
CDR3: CASSEAQGQRNYGYTF

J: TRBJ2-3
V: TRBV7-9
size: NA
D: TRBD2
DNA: TGTGCCAGCAGCTTAGAGGGACTAGCGGATACGCAGTATTTT
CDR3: CASSLEGLADTQYF

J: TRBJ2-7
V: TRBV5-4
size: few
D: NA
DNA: TGTGCCAGCAGCTTGGGAGGGACCGTAGCCTACGAGCAGTACTTC
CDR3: CASSLGGTVAYEQYF

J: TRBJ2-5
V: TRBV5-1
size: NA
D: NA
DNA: TGCGCCAGCAGCTCCACAGTGGGGGTCCAAGAGACCCAGTACTTC
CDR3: CASSSTVGVQETQYF

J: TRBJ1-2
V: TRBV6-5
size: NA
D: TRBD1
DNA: TGTGCCAGCAGAAAACAGGGGACGAGCTATGGCTACACCTTC
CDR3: CASRKQGTSYGYTF

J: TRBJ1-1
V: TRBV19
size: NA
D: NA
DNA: TGTGCCAGTAGCAGGGCGGGCACTGAAGCTTTCTTT
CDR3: CASSRAGTEAFF

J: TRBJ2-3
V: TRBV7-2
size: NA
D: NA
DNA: TGTGCCAGCAGATTAGGACGGTATCCTACAGATACGCAGTATTTT
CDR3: CASRLGRYPTDTQYF

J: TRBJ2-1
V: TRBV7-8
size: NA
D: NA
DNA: TGTGCCAGCAGCTTAGACAGAGGGCAGTTCTTC
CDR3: CASSLDRGQFF

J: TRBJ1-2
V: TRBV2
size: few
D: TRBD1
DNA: TGTGCCAGCAGTGACGACAGGGCGGATGGCTACACCTTC
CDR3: CASSDDRADGYTF